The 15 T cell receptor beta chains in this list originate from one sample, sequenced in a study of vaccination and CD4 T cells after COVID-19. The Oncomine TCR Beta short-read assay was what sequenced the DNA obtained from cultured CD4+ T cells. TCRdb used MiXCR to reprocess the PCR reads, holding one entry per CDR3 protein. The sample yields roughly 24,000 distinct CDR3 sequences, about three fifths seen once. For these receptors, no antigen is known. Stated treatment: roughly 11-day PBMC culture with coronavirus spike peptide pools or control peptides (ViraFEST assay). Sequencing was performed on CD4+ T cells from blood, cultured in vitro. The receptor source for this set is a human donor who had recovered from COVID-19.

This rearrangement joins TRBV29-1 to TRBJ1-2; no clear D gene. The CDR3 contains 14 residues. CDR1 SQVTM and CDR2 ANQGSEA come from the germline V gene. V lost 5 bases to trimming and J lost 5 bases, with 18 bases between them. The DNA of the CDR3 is TGCAGCGTTTACCGGGCCCACGGGAGGTATGGCTACACCTTC. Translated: CSVYRAHGRYGYTF. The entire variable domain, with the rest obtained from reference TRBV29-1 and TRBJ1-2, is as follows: SAVISQKPSRDICQRGTSLTIQCQVDSQVTMMFWYRQQPGQSLTLIATANQGSEATYESGFVIDKFPISRPNLTFSTLTVSNMSPEDSSIYLCSVYRAHGRYGYTFGSGTRLTVV.

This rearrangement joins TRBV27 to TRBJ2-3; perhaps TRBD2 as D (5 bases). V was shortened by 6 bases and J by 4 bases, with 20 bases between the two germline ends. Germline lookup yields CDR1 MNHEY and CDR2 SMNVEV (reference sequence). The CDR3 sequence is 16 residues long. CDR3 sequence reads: CASRVPGRWGADTQYF. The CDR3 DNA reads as TGTGCCAGCAGGGTCCCAGGACGGTGGGGAGCAGATACGCAGTATTTT.

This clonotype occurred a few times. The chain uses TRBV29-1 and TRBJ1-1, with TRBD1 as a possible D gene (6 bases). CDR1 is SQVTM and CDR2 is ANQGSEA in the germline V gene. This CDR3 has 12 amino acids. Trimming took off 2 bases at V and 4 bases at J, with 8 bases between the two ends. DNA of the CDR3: TGCAGCGTTGAAAGGGGGACCACTGAAGCTTTCTTT. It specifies CSVERGTTEAFF.

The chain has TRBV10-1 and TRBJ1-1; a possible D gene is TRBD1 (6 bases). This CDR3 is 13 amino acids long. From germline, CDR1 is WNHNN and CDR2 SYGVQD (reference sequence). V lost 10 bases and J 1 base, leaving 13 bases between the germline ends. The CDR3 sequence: CATRTAKNTEAFF. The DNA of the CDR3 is TGCGCCACCCGGACAGCCAAGAACACTGAAGCTTTCTTT.

CDR3 nucleotide sequence: TGTGCCAGTAGTGAACAGGGCCAGATCCATCAGCCCCAGCATTTT. This gives the protein CASSEQGQIHQPQHF. The J gene is TRBJ1-5, the V gene TRBV19; D possibly corresponds to TRBD1 (6 bases). Germline CDR1 and CDR2: LNHDA and SQIVND (reference sequence). CDR3 size: 15 residues. V was trimmed by 5 bases and J by 5 bases, leaving 16 bases between them.

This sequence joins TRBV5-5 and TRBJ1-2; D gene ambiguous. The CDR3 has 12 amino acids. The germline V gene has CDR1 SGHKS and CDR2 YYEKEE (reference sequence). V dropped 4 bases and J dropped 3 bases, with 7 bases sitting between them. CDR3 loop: CASSTDHYGYTF. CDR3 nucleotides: TGTGCCAGCAGCACCGACCACTATGGCTACACCTTC. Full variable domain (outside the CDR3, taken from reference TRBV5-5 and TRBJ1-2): DAGVTQSPTHLIKTRGQQVTLRCSPISGHKSVSWYQQVLGQGPQFIFQYYEKEERGRGNFPDRFSARQFPNYSSELNVNALLLGDSALYLCASSTDHYGYTFGSGTRLTVV.

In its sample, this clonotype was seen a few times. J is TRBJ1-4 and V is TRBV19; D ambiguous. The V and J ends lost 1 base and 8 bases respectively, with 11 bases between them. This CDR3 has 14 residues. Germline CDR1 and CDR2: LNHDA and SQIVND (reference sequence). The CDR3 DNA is TGTGCCAGTAGTATAGGAGGAATAGGAGAAAAACTGTTTTTT. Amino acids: CASSIGGIGEKLFF.

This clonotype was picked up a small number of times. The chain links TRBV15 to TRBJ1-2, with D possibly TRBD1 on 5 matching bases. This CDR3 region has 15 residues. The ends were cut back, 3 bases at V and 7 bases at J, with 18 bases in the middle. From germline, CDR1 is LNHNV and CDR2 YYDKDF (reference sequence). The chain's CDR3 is CATSSPGLLSFGYTF. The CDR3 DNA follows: TGTGCCACCAGCAGTCCGGGACTTCTGAGTTTTGGCTACACCTTC.

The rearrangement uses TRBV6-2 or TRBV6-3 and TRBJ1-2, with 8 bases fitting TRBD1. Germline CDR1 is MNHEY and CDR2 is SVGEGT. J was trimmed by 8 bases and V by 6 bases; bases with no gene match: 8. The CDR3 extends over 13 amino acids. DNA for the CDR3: TGTGCCAGCAGCTCAGGGGGCTTAGGAGGCTACACCTTC. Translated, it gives CASSSGGLGGYTF.

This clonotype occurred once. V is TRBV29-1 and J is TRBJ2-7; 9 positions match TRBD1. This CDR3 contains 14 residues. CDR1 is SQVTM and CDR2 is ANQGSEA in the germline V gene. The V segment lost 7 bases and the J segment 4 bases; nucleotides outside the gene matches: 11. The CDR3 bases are TGCAGCGCTACCGGGACAGGGCGAGGATACGAGCAGTACTTC. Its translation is CSATGTGRGYEQYF.

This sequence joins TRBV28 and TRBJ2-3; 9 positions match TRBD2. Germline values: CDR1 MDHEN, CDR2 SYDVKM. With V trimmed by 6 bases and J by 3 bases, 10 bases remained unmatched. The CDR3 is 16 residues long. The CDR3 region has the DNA TGTGCCAGCAGGGACGTGCGGGAGGGCTTGACAGATACGCAGTATTTT. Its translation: CASRDVREGLTDTQYF.

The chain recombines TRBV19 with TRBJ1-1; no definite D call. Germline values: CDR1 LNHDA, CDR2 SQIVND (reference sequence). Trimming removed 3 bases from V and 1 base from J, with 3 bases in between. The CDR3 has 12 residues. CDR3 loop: CASSMGNTEAFF. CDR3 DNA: TGTGCCAGTAGTATGGGGAACACTGAAGCTTTCTTT.

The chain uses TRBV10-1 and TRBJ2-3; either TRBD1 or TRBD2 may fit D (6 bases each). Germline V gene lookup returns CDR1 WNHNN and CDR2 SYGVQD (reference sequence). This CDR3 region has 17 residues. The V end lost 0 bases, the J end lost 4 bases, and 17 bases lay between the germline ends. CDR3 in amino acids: CASSESVWQEGADTQYF. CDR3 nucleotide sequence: TGCGCCAGCAGTGAGTCCGTGTGGCAGGAGGGGGCAGATACGCAGTATTTT.

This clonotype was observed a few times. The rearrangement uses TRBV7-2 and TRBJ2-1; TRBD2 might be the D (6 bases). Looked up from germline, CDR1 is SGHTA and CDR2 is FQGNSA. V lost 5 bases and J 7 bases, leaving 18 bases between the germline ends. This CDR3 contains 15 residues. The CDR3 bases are TGTGCCAGCAGCGGCAGGGTCTCTGGGGGGAATGAGCAGTTCTTC. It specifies CASSGRVSGGNEQFF.

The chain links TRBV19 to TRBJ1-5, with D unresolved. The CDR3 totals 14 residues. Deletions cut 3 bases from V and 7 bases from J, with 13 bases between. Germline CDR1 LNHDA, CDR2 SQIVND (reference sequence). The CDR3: CASSMGPPSQPQHF. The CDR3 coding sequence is TGTGCCAGTAGTATGGGTCCCCCCAGCCAGCCCCAGCATTTT.